This T cell receptor (beta chain) was retrieved from a study of T cells in Graves' hyperthyroidism and ophthalmopathy. Germline V lookup: CDR1 SGHDT, CDR2 YYEEEE. The CDR3 consists of 14 residues. V was clipped by 7 bases and J by 7 bases, with 20 bases between them. This clonotype was recorded once. Its target is not known. Using RNA transcripts as the source, TCR beta CDR3 regions were amplified. Carried out on the TCR CDR3, a first-round RT-PCR used the HTBI primer set. One entry per CDR3 protein, called by TCRdb with MiXCR from the multiplex PCR reads. Among roughly 840,000 distinct CDR3 sequences listed, 35% to 40% were seen once. Study conclusions and caveats: Within blood appeared most thyroid clonotypes that had expanded above 0.001. Onset of ophthalmopathy came a median around 6.2 months after the model predicted it.

The chain joins TRBV5-6 to TRBJ1-1; possible D gene TRBD1, 6 bases. The specimen sequenced was blood. The receptor was isolated from a man aged 18 to 30 with Graves' hyperthyroidism. The CDR3 spells CASSPSAGVSEAFF. Here the CDR3 DNA reads TGTGCCAGCTCACCCAGCGCAGGGGTGAGTGAAGCTTTCTTT. The variable domain in full, with the rest retrieved from reference TRBV5-6 and TRBJ1-1, is DAGVTQSPTHLIKTRGQQVTLRCSPKSGHDTVSWYQQALGQGPQFIFQYYEEEERQRGNFPDRFSGHQFPNYSSELNVNALLLGDSALYLCASSPSAGVSEAFFGQGTRLTVV.